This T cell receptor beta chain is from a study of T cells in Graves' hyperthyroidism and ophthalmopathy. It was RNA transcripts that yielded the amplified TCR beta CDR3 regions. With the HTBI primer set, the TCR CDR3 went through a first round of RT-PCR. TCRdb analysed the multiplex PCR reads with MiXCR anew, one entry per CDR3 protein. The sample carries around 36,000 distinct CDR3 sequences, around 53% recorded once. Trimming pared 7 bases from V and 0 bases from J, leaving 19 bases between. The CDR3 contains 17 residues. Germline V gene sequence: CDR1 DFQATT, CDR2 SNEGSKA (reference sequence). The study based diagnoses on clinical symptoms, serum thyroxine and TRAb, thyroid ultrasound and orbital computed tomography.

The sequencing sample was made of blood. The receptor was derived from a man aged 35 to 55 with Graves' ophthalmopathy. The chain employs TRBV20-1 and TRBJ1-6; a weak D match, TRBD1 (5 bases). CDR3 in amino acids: CSVFLGPFSSYNSPLHF. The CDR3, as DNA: TGCAGTGTGTTTTTGGGACCATTTAGCTCCTATAATTCACCCCTCCACTTT.